One and the same sample provided the 25 T cell receptor beta chains below, sequenced in a study of T cells after yellow fever vaccination. One entry per CDR3 protein results from TCRdb running MiXCR on the 5' RACE reads. This sample has about 240,000 distinct CDR3 sequences, with 6.5% to 8.5% found just once. The material sequenced was CD4+ T cells sorted from PBMCs, taken 15 days after the yellow fever booster vaccination. The source is a man under 40 who received the YFV17D yellow fever vaccine.

This chain uses TRBV5-1 with TRBJ2-5, with D unclear. The CDR3 runs 15 residues. Germline lookup yields CDR1 SGHRS and CDR2 YFSETQ. V was pared by 0 bases and J by 1 base, with 10 bases between. CDR3 region: CASSLEVQVQETQYF. CDR3 in DNA: TGCGCCAGCAGCTTGGAGGTGCAGGTCCAAGAGACCCAGTACTTC.

The table lists this clonotype with many counts. This chain connects TRBV5-6 to TRBJ2-1; the D is unclear. The CDR3 length is 14 residues. V lost 1 base, J lost 5 bases, and 10 bases lay in between. The germline V gene has CDR1 SGHDT and CDR2 YYEEEE. The CDR3 DNA is TGTGCCAGCAGCTTGCGGCCGGATAACAATGAGCAGTTCTTC. Amino acids: CASSLRPDNNEQFF.

This clonotype has more than one count but fewer than ten. J is TRBJ2-7 and V is TRBV20-1, with TRBD1 identical over 7 bases. Trimming took 0 bases from V and 2 from J; bases not matched to a gene: 10. This CDR3 has 16 residues. Germline lookup yields CDR1 DFQATT and CDR2 SNEGSKA (reference sequence). The CDR3: CSARDYAQGVPYEQYF. In DNA, the CDR3 is TGCAGTGCTAGAGACTACGCCCAGGGGGTTCCCTACGAGCAGTACTTC.

The CDR3 DNA follows: TGTGCCACCAGCAGAGTGGGGTTCTACGAGCAGTACTTC. This encodes CATSRVGFYEQYF. The gene calls are TRBV15 and TRBJ2-7; D unresolved. Per the germline V gene, CDR1 is LNHNV and CDR2 is YYDKDF (reference sequence). The CDR3 has 13 residues. Trimming removed 1 base at V and 3 bases at J, with 7 bases between. Using reference TRBV15 and TRBJ2-7 for the parts outside the CDR3, the full variable domain is DAMVIQNPRYQVTQFGKPVTLSCSQTLNHNVMYWYQQKSSQAPKLLFHYYDKDFNNEADTPDNFQSRRPNTSFCFLDIRSPGLGDTAMYLCATSRVGFYEQYFGPGTRLTVT.

This clonotype turned up a few times. V gene TRBV5-5 combines with J gene TRBJ2-7; either TRBD1 or TRBD2 may fit D (5 bases each). The CDR3 has 15 residues. Germline V lookup: CDR1 SGHKS, CDR2 YYEKEE (reference sequence). Trimming stripped 0 bases from V and 1 base from J, with 11 bases between. CDR3 nucleotide sequence: TGTGCCAGCAGCTTGGTGGGACGCAAGTCCTACGAGCAGTACTTC. It specifies CASSLVGRKSYEQYF.

This clonotype was counted at least ten times. V gene TRBV12-3 or TRBV12-4 combines with J gene TRBJ1-3; no clear D. V was pared by 2 bases and J by 1 base, with 6 bases between. The CDR3 is made up of 14 amino acids. CDR3 residues: CASSLSRSGNTIYF. The CDR3 DNA reads as TGTGCCAGCAGTTTAAGTCGTTCTGGAAACACCATATATTTT.

The gene calls are TRBV3-1 and TRBJ1-5, with 8 bases fitting TRBD1. The CDR3 length is 20 residues. In germline, CDR1 is LGHDT, CDR2 YNNKEL (reference sequence). The trim removed 11 bases at V and 2 bases at J, leaving 26 bases unmatched. The CDR3 loop is CACCQDPVVRGREGNQPQHF. As DNA, the CDR3 is TGTGCCTGCTGCCAAGATCCCGTGGTCAGGGGGCGGGAAGGCAATCAGCCCCAGCATTTT. The full variable domain, rest sourced from reference TRBV3-1 and TRBJ1-5, is DTAVSQTPKYLVTQMGNDKSIKCEQNLGHDTMYWYKQDSKKFLKIMFSYNNKELIINETVPNRFSPKSPDKAHLNLHINSLELGDSAVYFCACCQDPVVRGREGNQPQHFGDGTRLSIL.

This clonotype has ten or more counts. The CDR3 protein is CASSLAEPGYNEQFF. CDR3 in DNA: TGTGCCAGCAGTCTAGCGGAACCAGGGTACAATGAGCAGTTCTTC. The genes are TRBV6-1 and TRBJ2-1; 7 positions match TRBD2. V gave up 5 bases and J gave up 4 bases; unmatched junction bases: 8. The CDR3 sequence is 15 residues long. The germline V gene encodes CDR1 MNHNS and CDR2 SASEGT.

This clonotype showed up just a few times. The V and J genes are TRBV11-2 and TRBJ2-3; TRBD2 matches 11 bases. Germline assignment: CDR1 SGHAT and CDR2 FQNNGV. J was trimmed by 0 bases and V by 4 bases; bases with no gene match: 9. This CDR3 contains 18 residues. CDR3 nucleotides: TGTGCCAGCAGCTCCACTAGCGGGAGCCCCTCTAGCACAGATACGCAGTATTTT. It encodes CASSSTSGSPSSTDTQYF. Together with reference TRBV11-2 and TRBJ2-3, the CDR3 gives the full variable domain: EAGVAQSPRYKIIEKRQSVAFWCNPISGHATLYWYQQILGQGPKLLIQFQNNGVVDDSQLPKDRFSAERLKGVDSTLKIQPAKLEDSAVYLCASSSTSGSPSSTDTQYFGPGTRLTVL.

This chain links TRBV4-3 with TRBJ2-1; the match to TRBD2 covers 11 bases. The CDR3 totals 15 residues. Germline CDR1 LGHNA, CDR2 YSLEER. The V and J ends lost 8 bases and 0 bases, in that order; junction bases with no gene match: 3. The CDR3 bases are TGCGCCAGCTCTAGCGGGAGGCCCTCCTACAATGAGCAGTTCTTC. It yields the protein CASSSGRPSYNEQFF.

The rearrangement uses TRBV5-1 and TRBJ2-5; D call uncertain. CDR1 is SGHRS, CDR2 YFSETQ, per germline. V was pared by 0 bases and J by 4 bases, with 10 bases between. The CDR3 spans 14 residues. The CDR3 nucleotides are TGCGCCAGCAGCTTGGAGGCGTTCGGAGAGACCCAGTACTTC. Encoded protein: CASSLEAFGETQYF.

In its sample, this clonotype was seen a few times. The chain is built from TRBV29-1 and TRBJ2-5; 7 nucleotides match TRBD2. This CDR3 contains 12 residues. V dropped 8 bases and J dropped 1; count of bases not matched to a gene: 4. The V gene's germline CDR1 is SQVTM and CDR2 ANQGSEA. CDR3 in amino acids: CSSSSGQETQYF. CDR3 DNA: TGCAGCTCGTCTAGCGGCCAAGAGACCCAGTACTTC.

In the case of this clonotype: The junction shows a germline mismatch at one end, possibly a read error. The J gene is TRBJ2-7, the V gene TRBV7-2; D perhaps matches TRBD1 (5 bases). CDR1 and CDR2 from the germline V gene are SGHTA and FQGNSA. This CDR3 is built from 14 residues. Written as DNA, the CDR3 is TGTGCCAGCAGCTTCGTGGCCCGGCTGGGGCCTTTGTTCTTC. Its protein product is CASSFVARLGPLFF. The full variable domain, its missing parts supplied by reference TRBV7-2 and TRBJ2-7, is GAGVSQSPSNKVTEKGKDVELRCDPISGHTALYWYRQSLGQGLEFLIYFQGNSAPDKSGLPSDRFSAERTGGSVSTLTIQRTQQEDSAVYLCASSFVARLGPLFFGPGTRLTVT.

In its sample, this clonotype was seen once. Since no conserved phenylalanine or tryptophan closes the CDR3, a read error is the likely cause. The V and J genes are TRBV20-1 and TRBJ1-1; maybe TRBD1 (5 bases). Germline CDR1 and CDR2: DFQATT and SNEGSKA (reference sequence). The CDR3 runs to 13 residues. CDR3 coding DNA: TGCAGGGGGGGACCTCCTTCGAACACTGAAGCTTTCCTT. Its translation is CRGGPPSNTEAFL.

A remark on this clonotype: One end of the junction varies from germline; a read error may be responsible. The chain uses TRBV12-3 or TRBV12-4 and TRBJ2-2; TRBD2 matches at 14 bases. The CDR3 sequence is 16 residues long. The CDR3 nucleotides read TGTGCCAGCAGTATGGGGACTAGCGGGGGAACCGGGGCGCTGTTTTTT. Translation: CASSMGTSGGTGALFF.

This clonotype was recorded at least ten times. The V gene is TRBV5-1, the J gene TRBJ2-5; D uncertain. Trimming left V 0 bases short and J 5 bases short, with 11 bases between. The germline V gene encodes CDR1 SGHRS and CDR2 YFSETQ. The length of the CDR3 is 14 residues. CDR3 amino acids: CASSLEGNGETQYF. CDR3 bases: TGCGCCAGCAGCTTGGAAGGCAACGGGGAGACCCAGTACTTC. Variable domain in full (rest from reference TRBV5-1 and TRBJ2-5): KAGVTQTPRYLIKTRGQQVTLSCSPISGHRSVSWYQQTPGQGLQFLFEYFSETQRNKGNFPGRFSGRQFSNSRSEMNVSTLELGDSALYLCASSLEGNGETQYFGPGTRLLVL.

The V and J genes are TRBV12-3 or TRBV12-4 and TRBJ2-7, with 13 bases identical to TRBD2. J lost 5 bases, V lost 0 bases, and 10 bases had no gene match. The CDR3 spans 18 residues. CDR3 amino acids: CASSLAGLAGEAPHEQYF. For the CDR3, the DNA is TGTGCCAGCAGTTTAGCCGGACTAGCGGGAGAGGCTCCCCACGAGCAGTACTTC.

The chain has TRBV4-1 and TRBJ2-1, with 12 bases aligning to TRBD2. The V and J ends lost 1 base and 3 bases, in that order; junction bases with no gene match: 4. The length of the CDR3 is 17 residues. CDR1 and CDR2 (germline): MGHRA, YSYEKL. The CDR3 sequence is CASSQGTSGNRYNEQFF. In DNA, the CDR3 is TGCGCCAGCAGCCAAGGGACTAGCGGGAATCGCTACAATGAGCAGTTCTTC.

This clonotype was detected only a few times. V usage is TRBV2 and J usage is TRBJ1-5; 9 positions agree with TRBD1. The V gene end was trimmed by 6 bases and the J gene end by 1 base; junction bases not matched to a gene: 1. This CDR3 contains 14 residues. Germline assignment: CDR1 SNHLY and CDR2 FYNNEI. The CDR3 sequence: CASRGQGSNQPQHF. The CDR3 nucleotides are TGTGCCAGCAGGGGACAGGGAAGCAATCAGCCCCAGCATTTT.

This rearrangement joins TRBV27 to TRBJ1-5; D is unclear. This CDR3 comprises 12 residues. Germline values: CDR1 MNHEY, CDR2 SMNVEV (reference sequence). Trimming stripped 4 bases from V and 3 bases from J, with 4 bases between. The CDR3 region is CASSSNNQPQHF. The CDR3 coding sequence is TGTGCCAGCAGTTCAAACAATCAGCCCCAGCATTTT.

This clonotype was picked up a small number of times. The rearrangement uses TRBV19 and TRBJ1-4; D is undetermined. This CDR3 spans 12 amino acids. From germline, CDR1 is LNHDA and CDR2 SQIVND (reference sequence). Trimming took off 6 bases at V and 8 bases at J, with 10 bases between the two ends. The chain's CDR3 is CASSSEVEKLFF. The CDR3 nucleotides read TGTGCCAGTAGCTCGGAGGTCGAAAAACTGTTTTTT.

This clonotype was picked up many times. This chain joins TRBV7-9 and TRBJ2-2; D perhaps matches TRBD2 (6 bases). The CDR3 loop spans 16 amino acids. CDR1 is SEHNR, CDR2 FQNEAQ, per germline (reference sequence). Trimming took off 6 bases at V and 4 bases at J, with 18 bases between the two ends. Here the CDR3 reads CASRPLGGTLTGELFF. The CDR3 DNA reads TGTGCCAGCAGGCCACTAGGCGGGACGCTCACCGGGGAGCTGTTTTTT.

The chain uses TRBV11-2 and TRBJ2-5, with D uncertain. This CDR3 contains 15 residues. Trimming took off 0 bases at V and 7 bases at J, with 15 bases between the two ends. Germline V gene data show CDR1 as SGHAT and CDR2 as FQNNGV. CDR3 in amino acids: CASSLDIIPSATQYF. CDR3 coding DNA: TGTGCCAGCAGCTTAGATATAATACCCTCGGCGACCCAGTACTTC. Supplemented by reference TRBV11-2 and TRBJ2-5, the full variable domain reads EAGVAQSPRYKIIEKRQSVAFWCNPISGHATLYWYQQILGQGPKLLIQFQNNGVVDDSQLPKDRFSAERLKGVDSTLKIQPAKLEDSAVYLCASSLDIIPSATQYFGPGTRLLVL.

This clonotype showed up many times. This rearrangement joins TRBV25-1 to TRBJ2-1; tentatively, D is TRBD1 (5 bases). Trimming pared 4 bases from V and 5 bases from J, leaving 18 bases between. CDR1 and CDR2 from the germline V gene are MGHDK and SYGVNS. The length of the CDR3 is 16 residues. As DNA, the CDR3 is TGTGCCAGCAGTGGCCCCACATACAGGTATAACAATGAGCAGTTCTTC. Amino acid sequence: CASSGPTYRYNNEQFF.

This clonotype came up many times. This chain connects TRBV28 to TRBJ2-6; 8 nucleotides match TRBD1. The V segment lost 4 bases and the J segment 4 bases; nucleotides outside the gene matches: 0. CDR1 MDHEN and CDR2 SYDVKM come from the germline V gene. This CDR3 is built from 14 residues. CDR3 amino acids: CASSYRGGANVLTF. The CDR3 DNA is TGTGCCAGCAGTTACAGGGGGGGGGCCAACGTCCTGACTTTC. Full variable domain (missing parts from reference TRBV28 and TRBJ2-6): DVKVTQSSRYLVKRTGEKVFLECVQDMDHENMFWYRQDPGLGLRLIYFSYDVKMKEKGDIPEGYSVSREKKERFSLILESASTNQTSMYLCASSYRGGANVLTFGAGSRLTVL.